These T cell receptor beta chains were read from a single sample in a study of shared clonotypes between healthy human individuals. Profiled with immunoSEQ multiplex PCR; TCRdb holds only in-frame clones, not every one. The table shows some 1.5 million clones, with roughly 96% occurring only once. Sequencing was carried out using naive CD4+ T cells sorted from blood. These receptors were collected from a man under 40 in good health. Both conserved end residues are part of each CDR3. The order of the fields is V gene, D gene, J gene, clone size, CDR3 protein, CDR3 DNA. A D gene is named only where the DNA matches it firmly. Rows may omit the clone size; those that give it use once, few, many or a size class.

TRBV6-1	NA	TRBJ1-4	many	CASSESPGASEKLFF	TGTGCCAGCAGTGAAAGTCCGGGGGCTAGTGAAAAACTGTTTTTT
TRBV11-3	NA	TRBJ2-1	NA	CASSPGPISYNEQFF	TGTGCCAGCAGCCCCGGTCCCATCTCCTACAATGAGCAGTTCTTC
TRBV6-1	NA	TRBJ2-6	NA	CASSEARRDPGANVLTF	TGTGCCAGCAGTGAAGCTCGGCGAGACCCTGGGGCCAACGTCCTGACTTTC
TRBV7-8	NA	TRBJ2-6	NA	CASSLVDRLKSGANVLTF	TGTGCCAGCAGCTTAGTGGACCGATTGAAATCTGGGGCCAACGTCCTGACTTTC
TRBV29-1	NA	TRBJ1-2	NA	CSDLQGPNYGYTF	TGCAGCGACTTACAGGGCCCTAACTATGGCTACACCTTC
TRBV6-5	NA	TRBJ2-7	NA	CASSRTVRYEQYF	TGTGCCAGCAGTAGGACAGTTCGCTACGAGCAGTACTTC
TRBV10-3	NA	TRBJ2-5	NA	CATQAVEETQYF	TGTGCCACCCAGGCCGTCGAAGAGACCCAGTACTTC
TRBV5-8	NA	TRBJ2-7	NA	CASSFNYYEQYF	TGTGCCAGCAGCTTTAACTACTACGAGCAGTACTTC
TRBV7-6	NA	TRBJ2-1	once	CASRSQGSSYNEQFF	TGTGCCAGCAGGAGCCAGGGGAGCTCCTACAATGAGCAGTTCTTC
TRBV7-2	TRBD2	TRBJ2-5	once	CASSLVSGRAETQYF	TGTGCCAGCAGCTTAGTTAGCGGGAGAGCCGAGACCCAGTACTTC
TRBV10-3	NA	TRBJ2-6	NA	CAISAPRGANVLTF	TGTGCCATCAGTGCCCCTAGAGGGGCCAACGTCCTGACTTTC
TRBV6-1	TRBD1	TRBJ1-3	NA	CASSRTGSGNTIYF	TGTGCCAGCAGCAGGACAGGGTCTGGAAACACCATATATTTT
TRBV5-1	NA	TRBJ2-1	NA	CASSLVGPGFRFF	TGCGCCAGCAGCTTGGTAGGTCCTGGCTTTAGGTTCTTC
TRBV7-9	TRBD2	TRBJ2-7	once	CASSSGLAVYF	TGTGCCAGCAGCTCGGGACTAGCGGTCTACTTC
TRBV11-1	TRBD2	TRBJ2-1	NA	CASGKAGGKGTEQFF	TGTGCCAGCGGGAAGGCGGGAGGAAAGGGCACTGAGCAGTTCTTC